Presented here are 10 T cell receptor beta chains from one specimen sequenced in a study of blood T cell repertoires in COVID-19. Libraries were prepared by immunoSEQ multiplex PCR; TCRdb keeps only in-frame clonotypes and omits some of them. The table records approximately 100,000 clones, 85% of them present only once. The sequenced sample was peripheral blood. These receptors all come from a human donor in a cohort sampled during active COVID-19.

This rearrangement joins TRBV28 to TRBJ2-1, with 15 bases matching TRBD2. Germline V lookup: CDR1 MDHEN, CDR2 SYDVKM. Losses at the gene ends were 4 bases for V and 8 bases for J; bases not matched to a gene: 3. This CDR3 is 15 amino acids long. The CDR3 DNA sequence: TGTGCCAGCAGTTACCGGACTAGCGGGAGGGATGAGCAGTTCTTC. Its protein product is CASSYRTSGRDEQFF.

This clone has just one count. DNA for the CDR3: TGTGCCAGCAGCTTGATCTACAGCACTGAAGCTTTCTTT. Residues: CASSLIYSTEAFF. This chain uses TRBV11-2 with TRBJ1-1, with D unresolved. Germline CDR1 SGHAT, CDR2 FQNNGV. V lost 3 bases and J 4 bases, leaving 9 bases between the germline ends. CDR3 length: 13 residues.

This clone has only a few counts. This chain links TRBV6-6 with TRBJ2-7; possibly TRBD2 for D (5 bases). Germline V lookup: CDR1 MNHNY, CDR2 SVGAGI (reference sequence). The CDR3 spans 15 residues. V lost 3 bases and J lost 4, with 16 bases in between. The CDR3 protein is CASSYSSGLQYEQYF. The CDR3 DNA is TGTGCCAGCAGTTATTCAAGCGGTCTTCAATACGAGCAGTACTTC.

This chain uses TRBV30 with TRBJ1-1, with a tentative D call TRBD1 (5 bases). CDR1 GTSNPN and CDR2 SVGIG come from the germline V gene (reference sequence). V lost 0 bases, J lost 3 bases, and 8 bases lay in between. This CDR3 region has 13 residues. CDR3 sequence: CAWSVGGDTEAFF. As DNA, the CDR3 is TGTGCCTGGAGTGTAGGAGGGGACACTGAAGCTTTCTTT.

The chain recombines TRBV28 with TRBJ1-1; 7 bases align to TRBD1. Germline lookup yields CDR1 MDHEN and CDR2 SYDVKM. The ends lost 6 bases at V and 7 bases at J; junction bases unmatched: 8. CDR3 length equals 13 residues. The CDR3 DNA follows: TGTGCCAGCAGCACCACAGGGGAGGTTGAAGCTTTCTTT. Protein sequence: CASSTTGEVEAFF.

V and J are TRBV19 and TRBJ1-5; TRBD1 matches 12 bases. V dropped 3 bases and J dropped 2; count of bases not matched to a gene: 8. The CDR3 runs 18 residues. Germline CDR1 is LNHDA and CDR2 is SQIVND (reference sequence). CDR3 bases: TGTGCCAGTAGTATCTTTCCGGGACAGGGGGCGGGCAATCAGCCCCAGCATTTT. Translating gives CASSIFPGQGAGNQPQHF. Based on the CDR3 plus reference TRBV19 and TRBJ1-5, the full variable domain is DGGITQSPKYLFRKEGQNVTLSCEQNLNHDAMYWYRQDPGQGLRLIYYSQIVNDFQKGDIAEGYSVSREKKESFPLTVTSAQKNPTAFYLCASSIFPGQGAGNQPQHFGDGTRLSIL.

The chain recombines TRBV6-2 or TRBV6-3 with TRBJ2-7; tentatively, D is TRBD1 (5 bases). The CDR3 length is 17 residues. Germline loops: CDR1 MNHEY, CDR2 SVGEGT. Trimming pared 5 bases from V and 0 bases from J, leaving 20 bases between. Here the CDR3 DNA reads TGTGCCAGCAGTAAGAGACAGCAATCATTAAGCTCCTACGAGCAGTACTTC. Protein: CASSKRQQSLSSYEQYF.

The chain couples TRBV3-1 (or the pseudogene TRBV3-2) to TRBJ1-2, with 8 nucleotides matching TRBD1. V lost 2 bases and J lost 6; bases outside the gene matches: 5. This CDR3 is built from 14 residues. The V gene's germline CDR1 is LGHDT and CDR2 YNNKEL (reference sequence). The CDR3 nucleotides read TGTGCCAGCAGCCAACAGACAGGGGTGGATGGCTACACCTTC. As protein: CASSQQTGVDGYTF.

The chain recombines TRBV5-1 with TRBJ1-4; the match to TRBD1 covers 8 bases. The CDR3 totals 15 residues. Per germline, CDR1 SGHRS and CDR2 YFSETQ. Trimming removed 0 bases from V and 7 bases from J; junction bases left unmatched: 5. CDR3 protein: CASSLGQGASEKLFF. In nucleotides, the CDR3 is TGCGCCAGCAGCTTGGGGCAGGGGGCCTCTGAAAAACTGTTTTTT.

The CDR3 DNA reads TGCGCCAGCAGTGTACAGGGAGGGGAAAAACTGTTTTTT. Its protein product is CASSVQGGEKLFF. The genes are TRBV10-2 and TRBJ1-4; TRBD1 is a possible D gene (6 bases). V lost 4 bases to trimming and J lost 8 bases, with 11 bases between them. This CDR3 region has 13 residues. CDR1 is WSHSY and CDR2 is SAAADI in the germline V gene.